This T cell receptor (beta chain) was documented in a study of patients and donors after allogeneic stem cell transplantation. TCRdb re-called the RT-PCR reads with MiXCR, one entry per CDR3 protein. The sample carries 100,000 to 130,000 distinct CDR3 sequences, around 35% recorded once. V shed 5 bases and J shed 4 bases, with 16 bases lying between them. Germline values: CDR1 SGHRS, CDR2 YFSETQ. CDR3 size: 14 residues. Sequenced input: blood, either unsorted or a sorted T cell fraction (not recorded which). V is TRBV5-1 and J is TRBJ2-7; a weak D match, TRBD2 (6 bases). The clonotype was recovered from a human donor who was either an allogeneic HSCT recipient or a stem cell or donor lymphocyte infusion donor (not recorded which). It is not recorded whose cells these are; they may come from a transplant donor. For the CDR3, the DNA is TGCGCCAGCAGAGAGGGAGGAGCTGAGTACGAGCAGTACTTC. It translates to CASREGGAEYEQYF. The variable domain in full, completed from reference TRBV5-1 and TRBJ2-7, reads KAGVTQTPRYLIKTRGQQVTLSCSPISGHRSVSWYQQTPGQGLQFLFEYFSETQRNKGNFPGRFSGRQFSNSRSEMNVSTLELGDSALYLCASREGGAEYEQYFGPGTRLTVT.